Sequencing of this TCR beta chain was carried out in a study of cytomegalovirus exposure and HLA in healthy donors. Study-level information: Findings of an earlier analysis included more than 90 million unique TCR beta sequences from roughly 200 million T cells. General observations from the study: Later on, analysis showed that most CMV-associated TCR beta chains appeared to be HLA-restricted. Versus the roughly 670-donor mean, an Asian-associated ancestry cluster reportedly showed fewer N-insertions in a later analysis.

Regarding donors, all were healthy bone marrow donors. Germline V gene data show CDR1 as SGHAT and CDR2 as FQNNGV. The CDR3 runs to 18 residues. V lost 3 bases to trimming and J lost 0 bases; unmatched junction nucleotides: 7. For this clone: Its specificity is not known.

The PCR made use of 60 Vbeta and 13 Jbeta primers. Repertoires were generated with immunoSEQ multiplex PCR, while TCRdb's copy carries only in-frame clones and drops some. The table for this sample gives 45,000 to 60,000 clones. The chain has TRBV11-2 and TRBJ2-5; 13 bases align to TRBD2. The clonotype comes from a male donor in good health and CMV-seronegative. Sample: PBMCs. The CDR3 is CASSFTSGGALYQETQYF. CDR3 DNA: TGTGCCAGCAGCTTTACTAGCGGGGGGGCCCTGTACCAAGAGACCCAGTACTTC.